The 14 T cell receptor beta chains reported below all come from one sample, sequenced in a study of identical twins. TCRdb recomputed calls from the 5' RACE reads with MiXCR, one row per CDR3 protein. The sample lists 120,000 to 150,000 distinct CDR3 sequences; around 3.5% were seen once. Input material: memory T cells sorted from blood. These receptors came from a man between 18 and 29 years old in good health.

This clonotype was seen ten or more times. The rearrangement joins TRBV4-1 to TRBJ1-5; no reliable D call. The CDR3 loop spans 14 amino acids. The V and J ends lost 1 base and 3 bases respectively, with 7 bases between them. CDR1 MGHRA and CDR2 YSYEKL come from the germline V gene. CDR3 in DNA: TGCGCCAGCAGCCAAGGAAGGGTCAATCAGCCCCAGCATTTT. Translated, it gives CASSQGRVNQPQHF.

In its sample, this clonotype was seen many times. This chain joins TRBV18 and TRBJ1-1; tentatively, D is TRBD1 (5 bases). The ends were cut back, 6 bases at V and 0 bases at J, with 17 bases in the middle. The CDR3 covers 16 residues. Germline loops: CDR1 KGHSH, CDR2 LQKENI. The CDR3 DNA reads TGTGCCAGCTCCAATAACCGACAGAGCATGAACACTGAAGCTTTCTTT. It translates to CASSNNRQSMNTEAFF.

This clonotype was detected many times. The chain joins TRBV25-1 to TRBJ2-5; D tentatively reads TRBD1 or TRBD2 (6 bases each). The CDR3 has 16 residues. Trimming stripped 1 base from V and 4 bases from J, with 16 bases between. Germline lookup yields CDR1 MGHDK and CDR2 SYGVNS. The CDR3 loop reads CASSEWRGSRGETQYF. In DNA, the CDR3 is TGTGCCAGCAGTGAATGGAGGGGGTCGAGGGGAGAGACCCAGTACTTC.

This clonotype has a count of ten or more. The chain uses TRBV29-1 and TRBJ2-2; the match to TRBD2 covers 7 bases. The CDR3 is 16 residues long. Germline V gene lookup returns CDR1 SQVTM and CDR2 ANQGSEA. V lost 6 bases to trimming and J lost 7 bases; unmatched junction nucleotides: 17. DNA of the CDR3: TGCAGCGTCCTTCAGGTGCCTAGCGGACGCGGCGGGGAGCTGTTTTTT. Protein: CSVLQVPSGRGGELFF.

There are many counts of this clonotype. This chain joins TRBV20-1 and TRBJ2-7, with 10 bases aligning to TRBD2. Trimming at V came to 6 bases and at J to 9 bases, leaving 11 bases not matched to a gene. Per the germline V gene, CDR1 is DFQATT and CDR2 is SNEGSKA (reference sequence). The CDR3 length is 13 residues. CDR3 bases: TGCAGTGCCCAGCCTAGCGGGAGCCGGCTGCAGTACTTC. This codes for CSAQPSGSRLQYF.

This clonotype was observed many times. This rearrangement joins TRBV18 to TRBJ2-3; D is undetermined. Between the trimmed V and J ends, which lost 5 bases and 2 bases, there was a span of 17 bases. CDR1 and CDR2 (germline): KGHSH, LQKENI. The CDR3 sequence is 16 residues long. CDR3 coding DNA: TGTGCCAGCTCAGGGTTCGGAGAGCGCGCCACAGATACGCAGTATTTT. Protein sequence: CASSGFGERATDTQYF.

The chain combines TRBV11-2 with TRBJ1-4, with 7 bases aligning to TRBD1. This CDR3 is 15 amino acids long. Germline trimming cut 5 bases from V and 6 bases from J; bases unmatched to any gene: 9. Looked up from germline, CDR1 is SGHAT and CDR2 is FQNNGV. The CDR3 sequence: CASSAQGGRDEKLFF. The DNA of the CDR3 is TGTGCCAGCAGCGCACAAGGGGGCAGGGATGAAAAACTGTTTTTT.

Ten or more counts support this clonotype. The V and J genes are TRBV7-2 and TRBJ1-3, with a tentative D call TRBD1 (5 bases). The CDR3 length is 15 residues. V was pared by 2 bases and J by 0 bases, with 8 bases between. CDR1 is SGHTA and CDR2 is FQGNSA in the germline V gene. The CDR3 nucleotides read TGTGCCAGCAGCTTACCCCAGGGCTCTGGAAACACCATATATTTT. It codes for CASSLPQGSGNTIYF.

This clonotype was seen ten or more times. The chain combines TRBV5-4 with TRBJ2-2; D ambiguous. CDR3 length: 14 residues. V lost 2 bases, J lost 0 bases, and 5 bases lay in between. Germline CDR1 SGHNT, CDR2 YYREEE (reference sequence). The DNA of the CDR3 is TGTGCCAGCAGCTTTACTTCGAACACCGGGGAGCTGTTTTTT. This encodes CASSFTSNTGELFF.

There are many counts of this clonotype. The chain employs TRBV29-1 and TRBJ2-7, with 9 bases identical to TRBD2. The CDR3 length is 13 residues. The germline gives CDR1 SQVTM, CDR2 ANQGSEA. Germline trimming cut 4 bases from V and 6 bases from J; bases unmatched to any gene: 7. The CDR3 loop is CSVGGGRVGEQYF. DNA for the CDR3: TGCAGCGTTGGTGGCGGGAGGGTGGGCGAGCAGTACTTC.

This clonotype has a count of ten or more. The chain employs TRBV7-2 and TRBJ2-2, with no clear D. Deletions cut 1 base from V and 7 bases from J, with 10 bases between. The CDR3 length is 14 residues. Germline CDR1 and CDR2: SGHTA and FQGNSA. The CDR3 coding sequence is TGTGCCAGCAGCTTAGGAAGGGCGGACGGGGAGCTGTTTTTT. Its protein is CASSLGRADGELFF.

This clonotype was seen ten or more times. The DNA for the CDR3 is TGTGCCAGCAGTGAAGGGGGGGGGAGGAAGCCCCAGCATTTT. It yields the protein CASSEGGGRKPQHF. V and J are TRBV6-1 and TRBJ1-5; D may be TRBD1 (5 bases). The germline V gene has CDR1 MNHNS and CDR2 SASEGT. The CDR3 length is 14 residues. V lost 1 base and J 8 bases, leaving 12 bases between the germline ends.

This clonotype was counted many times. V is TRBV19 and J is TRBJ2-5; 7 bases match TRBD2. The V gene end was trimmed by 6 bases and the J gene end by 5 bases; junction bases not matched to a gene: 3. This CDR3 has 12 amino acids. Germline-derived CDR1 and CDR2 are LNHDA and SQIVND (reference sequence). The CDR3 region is CASRAGRETQYF. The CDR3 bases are TGTGCCAGTAGGGCCGGGAGGGAGACCCAGTACTTC.

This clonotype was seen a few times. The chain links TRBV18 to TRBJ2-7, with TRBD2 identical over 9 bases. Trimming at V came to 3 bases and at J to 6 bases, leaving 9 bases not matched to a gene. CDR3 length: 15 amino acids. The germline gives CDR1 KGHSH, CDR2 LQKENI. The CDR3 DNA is TGTGCCAGCTCACCCTTGAGCGGGAGGACCCTCGAGCAGTACTTC. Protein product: CASSPLSGRTLEQYF.